A selection of T cell receptor beta chains follows, all from one sample in a study of cytomegalovirus exposure and HLA in healthy donors. Sequencing was performed with immunoSEQ multiplex PCR; in TCRdb, only in-frame clones are kept and a portion is missing. The top ten clones hold less than 2% of a sample with roughly 220,000 clones, approximately 70% of them seen once. Sequencing was carried out using PBMCs. The origin of the receptors is a woman in her twenties or thirties in good health and CMV-seronegative. CDR3s include the opening cysteine and the closing phenylalanine or tryptophan. Each record gives: clone size, J gene, CDR3 length, V gene, D gene, CDR3 protein, CDR3 DNA. The D gene is left open where the match is weak. Clone size is not always given. Where it is, it says once, few, many or a class for expanded clones.

size: NA
J: TRBJ1-2
length: 14
V: TRBV9
D: TRBD1
CDR3: CASSLGGQGRGYTF
DNA: TGTGCCAGCAGCCTCGGGGGACAGGGACGCGGCTACACCTTC

size: NA
J: TRBJ1-2
length: 15
V: TRBV30
D: TRBD1
CDR3: CAWTRDRGSNYGYTF
DNA: TGTGCCTGGACCCGGGACAGGGGCTCTAACTATGGCTACACCTTC

size: NA
J: TRBJ2-3
length: 14
V: TRBV6-1
D: NA
CDR3: CASRRIQYTDTQYF
DNA: TGTGCCAGCAGGAGGATCCAATACACAGATACGCAGTATTTT

size: NA
J: TRBJ1-1
length: 14
V: TRBV5-1
D: TRBD1
CDR3: CASSPEDRDLQAFF
DNA: TGCGCCAGCAGCCCGGAAGACAGGGACCTTCAAGCTTTCTTT

size: NA
J: TRBJ1-1
length: 11
V: TRBV19
D: NA
CDR3: CASSRGGEAFF
DNA: TGTGCCAGTAGCCGGGGGGGAGAAGCTTTCTTT

size: NA
J: TRBJ2-7
length: 13
V: TRBV4-1
D: NA
CDR3: CASSGTSTYEQYF
DNA: TGCGCCAGCAGCGGGACTTCGACCTACGAGCAGTACTTC

size: NA
J: TRBJ2-1
length: 14
V: TRBV7-6
D: TRBD1
CDR3: CASSDPGQYNEQFF
DNA: TGTGCCAGCAGCGACCCGGGACAGTACAATGAGCAGTTCTTC

size: few
J: TRBJ1-1
length: 13
V: TRBV10-3
D: NA
CDR3: CAISGREGTEAFF
DNA: TGTGCCATCTCCGGGCGTGAGGGCACTGAAGCTTTCTTT

size: NA
J: TRBJ2-1
length: 16
V: TRBV5-1
D: TRBD1
CDR3: CASSRGQGATYNEQFF
DNA: TGCGCCAGCAGCCGTGGACAGGGGGCGACCTACAATGAGCAGTTCTTC

size: NA
J: TRBJ1-6
length: 13
V: TRBV11-2
D: NA
CDR3: CASRPLSNSPLHF
DNA: TGTGCCAGCAGGCCACTGAGTAATTCACCCCTCCACTTT

size: NA
J: TRBJ1-2
length: 16
V: TRBV18
D: TRBD1
CDR3: CASSPDTGGNDYGYTF
DNA: TGTGCCAGCTCACCTGACACAGGGGGCAATGACTATGGCTACACCTTC

size: NA
J: TRBJ1-5
length: 12
V: TRBV7-9
D: NA
CDR3: CASRHNNQPQHF
DNA: TGTGCCAGCCGACACAACAATCAGCCCCAGCATTTT

size: NA
J: TRBJ2-1
length: 18
V: TRBV7-9
D: TRBD2
CDR3: CSSSLRLAGGFAYNEQFF
DNA: TGTTCCAGCAGCTTGAGACTAGCGGGAGGGTTTGCCTACAATGAGCAGTTCTTC

size: few
J: TRBJ2-3
length: 15
V: TRBV5-1
D: NA
CDR3: CASSSGGRITDTQYF
DNA: TGCGCCAGCAGCTCGGGGGGCAGGATCACAGATACGCAGTATTTT

size: NA
J: TRBJ2-3
length: 14
V: TRBV6-1
D: NA
CDR3: CASSRPGGTDTQYF
DNA: TGTGCCAGCAGCCGACCGGGGGGCACAGATACGCAGTATTTT

size: NA
J: TRBJ2-3
length: 15
V: TRBV15
D: TRBD2
CDR3: CATRALAGVPDTQYF
DNA: TGTGCCACCAGGGCACTAGCGGGAGTTCCAGATACGCAGTATTTT

size: NA
J: TRBJ1-1
length: 13
V: TRBV19
D: NA
CDR3: CASRNGGNTEAFF
DNA: TGTGCCAGTAGAAACGGAGGGAACACTGAAGCTTTCTTT

size: NA
J: TRBJ2-5
length: 14
V: TRBV30
D: TRBD2
CDR3: CAWNQRGAQETQYF
DNA: TGTGCCTGGAACCAGCGGGGGGCCCAAGAGACCCAGTACTTC

size: few
J: TRBJ1-1
length: 13
V: TRBV19
D: NA
CDR3: CASSSPLNTEAFF
DNA: TGTGCCAGTAGTTCCCCCTTGAACACTGAAGCTTTCTTT

size: NA
J: TRBJ1-2
length: 16
V: TRBV7-9
D: NA
CDR3: CASSLSLASRVYGYTF
DNA: TGTGCCAGCAGCTTATCTCTCGCCTCCCGGGTGTATGGCTACACCTTC

size: few
J: TRBJ1-1
length: 14
V: TRBV18
D: TRBD1
CDR3: CASSTTGGSTEAFF
DNA: TGTGCCAGCTCCACTACAGGGGGGAGCACTGAAGCTTTCTTT

size: NA
J: TRBJ2-7
length: 14
V: TRBV6-1
D: NA
CDR3: CAIRKTGDSYEQYF
DNA: TGTGCCATCAGGAAGACAGGTGACTCCTACGAGCAGTACTTC

size: NA
J: TRBJ1-1
length: 13
V: TRBV6-5
D: NA
CDR3: CASKVQGSPEAFF
DNA: TGTGCCAGCAAGGTACAGGGTTCGCCTGAAGCTTTCTTT

size: few
J: TRBJ2-2
length: 14
V: TRBV10-3
D: TRBD1
CDR3: CASSATGDTGELFF
DNA: TGTGCCAGCAGTGCGACAGGGGACACCGGGGAGCTGTTTTTT

size: NA
J: TRBJ1-4
length: 16
V: TRBV7-4
D: TRBD1
CDR3: CASRVPGQSSYEKLFF
DNA: TGTGCCAGCAGAGTCCCGGGACAGTCTAGTTATGAAAAACTGTTTTTT

size: NA
J: TRBJ2-4
length: 20
V: TRBV21-1
D: NA
CDR3: CASSKRGRGQKILAKNIQYF
DNA: TGTGCCAGCAGCAAAAGAGGAAGGGGGCAAAAGATTCTAGCCAAAAACATTCAGTACTTC

size: few
J: TRBJ2-7
length: 15
V: TRBV28
D: NA
CDR3: CASSFRTVRTYEQYF
DNA: TGTGCCAGCAGTTTCCGGACAGTCAGGACCTACGAGCAGTACTTC

size: NA
J: TRBJ2-6
length: 15
V: TRBV5-1
D: NA
CDR3: CASSLRSTGANVLTF
DNA: TGTGCCAGCAGCTTAAGAAGCACCGGGGCCAACGTCCTGACTTTC

size: NA
J: TRBJ2-5
length: 16
V: TRBV2
D: TRBD2
CDR3: CASSQRGLAGEETQYF
DNA: TGTGCCAGCAGTCAGAGAGGACTAGCGGGGGAAGAGACCCAGTACTTC

size: NA
J: TRBJ2-3
length: 17
V: TRBV11-3
D: TRBD2
CDR3: CASSLDSSGTSTDTQYF
DNA: TGTGCCAGCAGCTTAGATAGTAGCGGGACTAGCACAGATACGCAGTATTTT

size: NA
J: TRBJ1-1
length: 16
V: TRBV7-8
D: TRBD1
CDR3: CASSSRRTGINTEAFF
DNA: TGTGCCAGCAGCTCGAGACGGACAGGGATTAACACTGAAGCTTTCTTT

size: NA
J: TRBJ2-7
length: 14
V: TRBV5-1
D: NA
CDR3: CASKETATSGEQYF
DNA: TGCGCCAGCAAGGAGACCGCCACCTCTGGCGAGCAGTACTTC

size: NA
J: TRBJ2-7
length: 13
V: TRBV7-9
D: NA
CDR3: CASSAGQSYEQYF
DNA: TGTGCCAGCAGCGCGGGACAGAGCTACGAGCAGTACTTC

size: NA
J: TRBJ2-5
length: 17
V: TRBV5-1
D: TRBD2
CDR3: CASSLAWIAGGPKTQYF
DNA: TGCGCCAGCAGCTTGGCCTGGATAGCGGGAGGGCCTAAGACCCAGTACTTC

size: NA
J: TRBJ1-1
length: 15
V: TRBV4-1
D: TRBD1
CDR3: CASSRQGPMSTEAFF
DNA: TGCGCCAGCAGCCGACAGGGGCCAATGAGCACTGAAGCTTTCTTT

size: NA
J: TRBJ1-1
length: 15
V: TRBV19
D: NA
CDR3: CASCPLAGEFTEAFF
DNA: TGTGCCAGTTGTCCGTTGGCAGGGGAATTTACTGAAGCTTTCTTT

size: once
J: TRBJ1-5
length: 13
V: TRBV7-9
D: NA
CDR3: CASSLSPNQPQHF
DNA: TGTGCCAGCAGCTTATCCCCGAATCAGCCCCAGCATTTT

size: NA
J: TRBJ1-2
length: 14
V: TRBV10-3
D: NA
CDR3: CAITVSAGNYGYTF
DNA: TGTGCCATCACCGTCTCCGCAGGGAACTATGGCTACACCTTC

size: NA
J: TRBJ2-3
length: 18
V: TRBV15
D: NA
CDR3: CATSRSFTSGTRTDTQYF
DNA: TGTGCCACCAGCAGGAGTTTTACCTCGGGAACTAGAACAGATACGCAGTATTTT

size: NA
J: TRBJ2-6
length: 14
V: TRBV5-5
D: NA
CDR3: CASSTSSGANVLTF
DNA: TGTGCCAGCAGCACAAGCTCTGGGGCCAACGTCCTGACTTTC

size: NA
J: TRBJ2-7
length: 15
V: TRBV30
D: TRBD2
CDR3: CAWSGASGGAVEQYF
DNA: TGTGCCTGGAGCGGGGCTAGCGGGGGGGCCGTCGAGCAGTACTTC

size: NA
J: TRBJ2-7
length: 12
V: TRBV7-9
D: NA
CDR3: CSSSSGGREQYF
DNA: TGTTCCAGCAGTTCGGGGGGCAGGGAGCAGTACTTC

size: NA
J: TRBJ2-3
length: 15
V: TRBV2
D: TRBD2
CDR3: CASSEIAGGADTQYF
DNA: TGTGCCAGCAGTGAAATAGCGGGAGGGGCAGATACGCAGTATTTT

size: NA
J: TRBJ2-7
length: 15
V: TRBV6-1
D: NA
CDR3: CASSDTWGLSYEQYF
DNA: TGTGCCAGCAGTGATACGTGGGGCCTCTCCTACGAGCAGTACTTC

size: NA
J: TRBJ1-1
length: 14
V: TRBV7-8
D: NA
CDR3: CASSSGRGNTEAFF
DNA: TGTGCCAGCAGCTCCGGACGGGGGAACACTGAAGCTTTCTTT

size: NA
J: TRBJ1-2
length: 13
V: TRBV7-9
D: NA
CDR3: CASSLRVDYGYTF
DNA: TGTGCCAGCAGCCTGCGGGTCGACTATGGCTACACCTTC

size: NA
J: TRBJ1-6
length: 14
V: TRBV27
D: NA
CDR3: CASSFGQGNSPLHF
DNA: TGTGCCAGCAGTTTCGGGCAGGGAAATTCACCCCTCCACTTT

size: NA
J: TRBJ1-2
length: 14
V: TRBV5-1
D: NA
CDR3: CASSFSGGVYGYTF
DNA: TGCGCCAGCAGCTTCTCGGGGGGCGTCTATGGCTACACCTTC